This T cell receptor beta chain was sequenced during a study of blood T cell repertoires in COVID-19. The CDR3 contains 12 residues. Looked up from germline, CDR1 is SGHKS and CDR2 is YYEKEE (reference sequence). V was pared by 0 bases and J by 11 bases, with 9 bases between. The repertoire was sequenced with immunoSEQ multiplex PCR; TCRdb's copy has only in-frame clones and lacks some. The sample holds 250,000 or so clones, about 88% seen once. The table lists this clone with a count of one. The origin of this receptor is a woman aged 45-65 years who had been exposed to COVID-19. The sample comprised PBMCs or T cells enriched from blood (not recorded which). The chain joins TRBV5-5 to TRBJ1-5, with a possible D match to TRBD1 (6 bases). The CDR3 sequence: CASSLEGESQHF. CDR3 in DNA: TGTGCCAGCAGCTTGGAGGGGGAGTCCCAGCATTTT. The full variable domain, completed using reference TRBV5-5 and TRBJ1-5, is DAGVTQSPTHLIKTRGQQVTLRCSPISGHKSVSWYQQVLGQGPQFIFQYYEKEERGRGNFPDRFSARQFPNYSSELNVNALLLGDSALYLCASSLEGESQHFGDGTRLSIL.